This TCR beta chain was profiled in a study of blood T cell repertoires in COVID-19. For the study at large: Samples of COVID-19 (acute and convalescent) were obtained from the United States, Italy and Spain. T cells, B-cell-depleted T cells, or PBMCs supplied cDNA or gDNA.

Trimming took off 3 bases at V and 3 bases at J, with 20 bases between the two ends. The CDR3 is made up of 17 amino acids. The germline gives CDR1 SGDLS, CDR2 YYNGEE. The authors' processing: Estimates of nucleated cell counts were drawn from the amplification of reference gene primers. The protocol was immunoSEQ multiplex PCR, while the TCRdb copy is restricted to in-frame clones and leaves out a portion. Clone size and the V and J calls come from that table; the DNA yielded D and trimming. The data show 100,000 to 150,000 clones, with more than 85% seen just once and 18% held by the top ten. The rearrangement links TRBV9 to TRBJ2-3; possible D gene TRBD1, 7 bases. Sequencing was performed on peripheral blood. This sequence originates from a man in his fifties with active or convalescent COVID-19. The CDR3 sequence is CASSAQGGAIGTDTQYF. CDR3 nucleotides: TGTGCCAGCAGCGCGCAGGGGGGCGCCATTGGAACAGATACGCAGTATTTT.